Sequencing of this T cell receptor beta chain was carried out in a study of T cells in Graves' hyperthyroidism and ophthalmopathy (dated by TCRdb to between 2018 and 2021). Background on the whole study: Peripheral blood samples were taken at the time of initial diagnosis, prior to any treatment. To identify distinguishing TCR V-J signatures, a discovery cohort of some 99 patients was used, comprising 43 with Graves' ophthalmopathy and some 60 with stable Graves' hyperthyroidism. Whether ophthalmopathy could be predicted prospectively was tested in an independent validation cohort made up of about 18 hyperthyroidism patients plus 17 patients who later progressed to ophthalmopathy. The 100 discovery patients were randomly split 7:3 into training and test sets. In several Graves' hyperthyroidism patients, the study also compared T-cell repertoires from thyroid tissue with T-cell repertoires from blood. After blood sampling, hyperthyroidism patients were treated with methimazole at a starting dose of 30 mg daily, and ophthalmopathy patients were treated with high-dose intravenous methylprednisolone. The paper describes TCR Vbeta CDR3 sequencing of 120 to 150 peripheral blood samples, made up of fewer than 50 ophthalmopathy patients, approximately 73 hyperthyroidism patients and about 17 progressor patients.

Amplification of TCR beta CDR3 regions was carried out from RNA transcripts. A first-round RT-PCR of the TCR CDR3 used the HTBI primer set with the Qiagen OneStep RT-PCR kit. Libraries were constructed in a second round of multiplex PCR, after which size selection and purification were performed. Libraries were sequenced paired-end with 100 bp reads on an Illumina HiSeq2000. On the study's bioinformatics: SOAPnuke was used to process the raw data, removing reads that contained adapters or uncalled bases, had a mean Phred below 15, or lacked an exact match to the constant primer or identifier. COPE v1.2.5 was used to merge the high-quality paired reads, and each unique nucleotide sequence was defined as a clonotype. Clonotypes were aligned to IMGT TRBV, TRBD and TRBJ reference segments using MiTCR v1.1. Analysis was restricted to V-J combinations with a frequency above 0.0001, which covered about 99% of repertoires. A TCS score was defined as the ratio between F50 (clonal expansion) and ExV (chaos), using BLOSUM62-based TCRdist between CDR3 peptides within each V-J. Welch's t-statistics and random forest reduced roughly 500 V-J features to about 12, which were used in a naive Bayes classifier (R e1071). TCRdb passed the public sequencing reads through fastp at Q25 and MiXCR, retaining productive beta sequences. Each entry is one CDR3 protein sequence, shown with its most common DNA and genes. The V and J calls shown here were made by TCRdb, not taken from the authors' results. This sample gives hundreds of thousands of distinct CDR3 sequences in total; nearly 20% of them show up just once. The top ten hold over 45% of the sample.

Ophthalmopathy patients had moderately to severely active disease, with a Clinical Activity Score of 3 or more, a NOSPECS grade of 4 or more, and a disease duration of less than 3 months. Patients with uncontrolled infections, other autoimmune diseases, pregnancy or lactation were excluded. Clinical symptoms, serum thyroxine and TRAb, thyroid ultrasound, and orbital computed tomography formed the basis for the diagnoses. PBMCs were isolated from more than 8 ml of fresh peripheral blood by Ficoll-Paque density gradient centrifugation. Total RNA was extracted with Trizol reagent, and quality was checked on an Agilent 2100 Bioanalyzer. Findings and caveats that apply to the study as a whole: No statistical method was used to set the sample size in advance, and investigators knew the group allocation. Ophthalmopathy was separated from stable hyperthyroidism by a 13 V-J signature model, with around 88% sensitivity and approximately 81% specificity obtained in cross-validation and 80%/75% obtained in testing. During validation, the model predicted progression to ophthalmopathy a median of around six months ahead of onset, with almost 71% sensitivity and 72% to 80% specificity. Blood samples also contained most of the expanded thyroid clonotypes (frequency above 0.001), which suggests that blood repertoires may reflect thyroid immune responses.

With regard to this clonotype: It lacks a known antigen. Base quality data are lacking; no much larger clone is found one base away.

V gives up 5 bases and J gives up 5 bases, and the segment between their germline ends measures 15 bases. The CDR3 runs 15 residues from the cysteine to the phenylalanine. Of all the DNA, just the CDR3 is kept, 45 bases in frame from base 1. The CDR1 and CDR2 encoded by the germline V gene (reference sequence) are LNHDA and SQIVND. The TCR comes from a man between 40 and 49 years old with Graves' ophthalmopathy. The rearrangement combines TRBV19 with TRBJ2-2, with the D gene uncertain. The specimen sequenced was blood. The nucleotide sequence reads TGTGCCAGTAGTCCTGGGCCGATGGGAACCGGGGAGCTGTTTTTT. Its translation is CASSPGPMGTGELFF.